The 12 T cell receptor beta chains reported below all come from one sample, sequenced in a study of blood T cell repertoires in COVID-19. The repertoire was sequenced with immunoSEQ multiplex PCR; TCRdb's copy has only in-frame clones and lacks some. The sample consists of fewer than 200,000 clones, about 80% of them appearing once. Sequencing used peripheral blood. The receptors shown here come from a woman in her fifties or sixties with COVID-19, enrolled during active disease.

The chain joins TRBV28 to TRBJ2-2; 7 nucleotides align to TRBD2. The CDR3 is made up of 16 amino acids. The V segment lost 3 bases and the J segment 2 bases; nucleotides outside the gene matches: 6. Germline CDR1 is MDHEN and CDR2 is SYDVKM. Here the CDR3 reads CASSLGLAANTGELFF. In nucleotides, the CDR3 is TGTGCCAGCAGTTTGGGGCTAGCGGCAAACACCGGGGAGCTGTTTTTT.

The V and J genes are TRBV28 and TRBJ2-1; 10 bases line up with TRBD2. The V segment lost 6 bases and the J segment 5 bases; nucleotides outside the gene matches: 10. Germline V gene lookup returns CDR1 MDHEN and CDR2 SYDVKM. The CDR3 totals 16 residues. CDR3 protein: CASSPTGTSANNEQFF. DNA for the CDR3: TGTGCCAGCAGCCCTACCGGGACTAGCGCGAACAATGAGCAGTTCTTC.

A few counts support this clone. The CDR3 here is CASSRLTGANGYTF. The CDR3 nucleotides are TGTGCCAGCAGTCGCCTTACAGGGGCGAATGGCTACACCTTC. This rearrangement joins TRBV6-5 to TRBJ1-2, with TRBD1 matching 7 bases. This CDR3 is built from 14 residues. Germline CDR1 reads MNHEY; CDR2 reads SVGAGI. V gave up 5 bases and J gave up 6 bases; unmatched junction bases: 9.

This clone turned up a few times. V gene TRBV7-3 combines with J gene TRBJ1-1, with D perhaps matching TRBD1 (6 bases). Trimming removed 4 bases at V and 0 bases at J, with 15 bases between. The CDR3 is 16 residues long. Per the germline V gene, CDR1 is SGHTA and CDR2 is FQGTGA. The CDR3 sequence is CASSSSGTSMNTEAFF. The CDR3 region has the DNA TGTGCCAGCAGCTCAAGTGGGACATCCATGAACACTGAAGCTTTCTTT.

The genes are TRBV5-1 and TRBJ2-2; 7 bases are shared with TRBD2. Germline loops: CDR1 SGHRS, CDR2 YFSETQ. J lost 2 bases, V lost 0 bases, and 1 base had no gene match. This CDR3 region has 15 residues. In DNA, the CDR3 is TGCGCCAGCAGCTTGGGGGGACTAAACACCGGGGAGCTGTTTTTT. Translation: CASSLGGLNTGELFF.

The rearrangement joins TRBV18 to TRBJ1-6; a possible D gene is TRBD1 (6 bases). V lost 6 bases to trimming and J lost 7 bases, with 19 bases between them. This CDR3 has 16 amino acids. Germline loops: CDR1 KGHSH, CDR2 LQKENI. This CDR3 is CASSPSSGGRNSPLHF. DNA for the CDR3: TGTGCCAGCTCCCCCTCGTCGGGGGGGCGGAATTCACCCCTCCACTTT. The whole variable domain, remainder taken from reference TRBV18 and TRBJ1-6, is NAGVMQNPRHLVRRRGQEARLRCSPMKGHSHVYWYRQLPEEGLKFMVYLQKENIIDESGMPKERFSAEFPKEGPSILRIQQVVRGDSAAYFCASSPSSGGRNSPLHFGNGTRLTVT.

The chain recombines TRBV5-5 with TRBJ2-7, with TRBD1 matching over 11 bases. After removal of 4 bases from V and 2 bases from J, the junction contained 11 bases not matched to a gene. Germline assignment: CDR1 SGHKS and CDR2 YYEKEE (reference sequence). This CDR3 is built from 17 residues. CDR3 residues: CASSRTGGDGGTYEQYV. The CDR3 coding sequence is TGTGCCAGCAGCCGGACAGGGGGCGATGGAGGCACCTACGAGCAGTACGTC.

V and J are TRBV20-1 and TRBJ1-3; D possibly corresponds to TRBD1 (6 bases). The CDR3 spans 17 residues. CDR1 is DFQATT and CDR2 is SNEGSKA in the germline V gene (reference sequence). Trimming removed 3 bases from V and 0 bases from J, with 18 bases in between. The CDR3 spells CSASAGAPRFSGNTIYF. In nucleotides, the CDR3 is TGCAGTGCTAGTGCAGGGGCCCCGCGCTTCTCTGGAAACACCATATATTTT.

This chain connects TRBV11-2 to TRBJ2-7, with 10 nucleotides matching TRBD1. CDR3 size: 15 residues. Germline values: CDR1 SGHAT, CDR2 FQNNGV. V dropped 6 bases and J dropped 6; count of bases not matched to a gene: 11. CDR3 nucleotides: TGTGCCAGCAGTCGGGCCGGGACAGGGGCAATCGAGCAGTACTTC. Translated, it gives CASSRAGTGAIEQYF.

The V call is TRBV10-1, the J call TRBJ2-7; 12 bases fit TRBD2. The CDR3 extends over 16 amino acids. V trimming: 4 bases; J trimming: 4 bases; junction bases outside the gene matches: 8. The germline CDR1 and CDR2 sequences are WNHNN and SYGVQD (reference sequence). The chain's CDR3 is CASSGPLTSGRYEQYF. CDR3 DNA: TGCGCCAGCAGTGGCCCCCTAACTAGCGGGAGGTACGAGCAGTACTTC.

V gene TRBV19 combines with J gene TRBJ1-5; tentative D call: TRBD1 (6 bases). CDR3 length: 13 residues. Trimming left V 11 bases short and J 3 bases short, with 14 bases between. From germline, CDR1 is LNHDA and CDR2 SQIVND (reference sequence). CDR3 region: CAAGDSVNQPQHF. Written as DNA, the CDR3 is TGTGCCGCAGGGGATAGCGTCAATCAGCCCCAGCATTTT.

The chain combines TRBV15 with TRBJ1-6, with 8 bases that match TRBD1. The CDR3 loop spans 14 amino acids. Germline V gene data show CDR1 as LNHNV and CDR2 as YYDKDF (reference sequence). V shed 4 bases and J 9 bases; nucleotides not matched to a gene: 5. Written as DNA, the CDR3 is TGTGCCACCAGCATGGACAGGGTTGGTTCACCCCTCCACTTT. This gives the protein CATSMDRVGSPLHF. The full variable domain, in which reference TRBV15 and TRBJ1-6 provide the parts outside the CDR3, is DAMVIQNPRYQVTQFGKPVTLSCSQTLNHNVMYWYQQKSSQAPKLLFHYYDKDFNNEADTPDNFQSRRPNTSFCFLDIRSPGLGDTAMYLCATSMDRVGSPLHFGNGTRLTVT.